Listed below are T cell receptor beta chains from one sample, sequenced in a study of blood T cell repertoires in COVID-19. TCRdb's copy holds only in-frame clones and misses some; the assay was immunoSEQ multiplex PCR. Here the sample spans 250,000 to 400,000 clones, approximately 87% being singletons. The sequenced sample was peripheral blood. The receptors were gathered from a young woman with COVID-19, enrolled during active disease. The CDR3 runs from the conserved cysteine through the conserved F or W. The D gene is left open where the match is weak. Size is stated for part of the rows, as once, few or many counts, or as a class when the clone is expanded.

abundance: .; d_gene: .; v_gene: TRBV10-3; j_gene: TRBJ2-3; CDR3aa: CAISQPKLTQYF; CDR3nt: TGTGCCATCAGTCAACCTAAACTTACGCAGTATTTT
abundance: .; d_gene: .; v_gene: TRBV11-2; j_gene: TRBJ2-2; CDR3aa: CASSLNGNGELFF; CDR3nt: TGTGCCAGCAGCTTAAACGGGAACGGGGAACTGTTTTTT
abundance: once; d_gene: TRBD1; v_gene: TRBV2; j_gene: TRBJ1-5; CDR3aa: CASTGTVNQPQHF; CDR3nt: TGTGCCAGCACCGGGACAGTTAATCAGCCCCAGCATTTT
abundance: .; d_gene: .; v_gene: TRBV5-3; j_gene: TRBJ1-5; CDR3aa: CARSWAGNQPQHF; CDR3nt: TGTGCCAGAAGCTGGGCAGGGAATCAGCCCCAGCATTTT
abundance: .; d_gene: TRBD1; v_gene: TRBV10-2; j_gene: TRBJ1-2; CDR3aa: CASSESGGADGYTF; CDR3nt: TGCGCCAGCAGTGAGTCAGGGGGCGCGGATGGCTACACCTTC
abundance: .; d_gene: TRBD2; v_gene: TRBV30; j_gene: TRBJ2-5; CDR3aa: CAWSATSGRALGETQYF; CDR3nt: TGTGCCTGGAGTGCGACTAGCGGGAGGGCCTTGGGAGAGACCCAGTACTTC
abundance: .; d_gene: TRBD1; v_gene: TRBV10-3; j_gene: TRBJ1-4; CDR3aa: CAIRPGQGEKLFF; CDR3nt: TGTGCCATCAGGCCGGGACAGGGTGAAAAACTGTTTTTT
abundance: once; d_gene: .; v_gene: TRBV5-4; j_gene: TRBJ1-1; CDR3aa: CASSSPWLTPRGTEAFF; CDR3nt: TGTGCCAGCAGCTCCCCTTGGTTGACCCCACGGGGCACTGAAGCTTTCTTT
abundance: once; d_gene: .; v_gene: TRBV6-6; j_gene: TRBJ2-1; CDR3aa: CASSYSGGRAYNEQFF; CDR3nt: TGTGCCAGCAGTTACTCAGGTGGGAGAGCCTACAATGAGCAGTTCTTC
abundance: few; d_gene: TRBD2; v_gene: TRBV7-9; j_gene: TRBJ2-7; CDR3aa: CASSLGLAEVQQYF; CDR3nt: TGTGCCAGCAGCTTAGGACTAGCGGAGGTCCAGCAGTACTTC
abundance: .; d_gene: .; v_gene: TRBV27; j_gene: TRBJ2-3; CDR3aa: CASSPLPLTDTQYF; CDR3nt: TGTGCCAGCAGTCCCCTTCCTCTCACAGATACGCAGTATTTT
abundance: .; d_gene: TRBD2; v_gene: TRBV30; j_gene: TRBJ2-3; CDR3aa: CAWRGGTSGIGADTQYF; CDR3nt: TGTGCCTGGAGAGGGGGGACTAGCGGGATCGGGGCAGATACGCAGTATTTT